This T cell receptor (beta chain) was found in a study of CD8 T cells in Susac syndrome. The study sequenced TCR beta in blood CD8+ and CD4+ T cells. Bulk CD8+ and CD4+ cells came from magnetic negative isolation; CD8+ TEMRA by FACS. On this clonotype itself: Its target is not known.

Germline lookup yields CDR1 SGHVS and CDR2 FNYEAQ. The CDR3 extends over 15 amino acids. V shed 3 bases, J shed 8 bases, and the junction held 7 bases outside the gene matches. General study points: The study conceded that relatively few individuals underwent its TCR sequencing and HLA analysis.

With random hexamers, reverse transcription was performed on roughly 0.5 to 1 ug of RNA. Across 54 Vbeta and 13 Jbeta, immunoSEQ multiplex PCR amplified TCR beta CDR3. TCRdb itself ran the immunoSEQ multiplex PCR reads through MiXCR, one entry per CDR3 protein. The table includes 150,000 to 200,000 distinct CDR3 sequences, about 95% detected once. The specimen was CD4+ T cells from PBMCs. The source is a human donor with multiple sclerosis. The chain links TRBV7-6 to TRBJ2-1; 10 bases map to TRBD2. This chain's CDR3 is CASSFPSGGQDEQFF. Written as DNA, the CDR3 is TGTGCCAGCAGCTTCCCTAGCGGGGGCCAGGATGAGCAGTTCTTC.